What follows describes a single T cell receptor (beta chain). Random hexamers were used to reverse transcribe the RNA input (about 0.45 to 1 ug). TCRdb called the immunoSEQ multiplex PCR reads again in MiXCR, with one record for every CDR3 protein. The data hold about 190,000 distinct CDR3 sequences, with 90% to 97% observed a single time. CDR1 LNHDA and CDR2 SQIVND come from the germline V gene (reference sequence). The CDR3 is made up of 15 amino acids. Trimming cost V 3 bases and J 1 base, with 9 bases left between them. This sample is part of a study of CD8 T cells in Susac syndrome. TCR beta sequencing was performed on blood CD8+ and CD4+ T cells. Patients with Susac syndrome showed fulfilment of recently defined diagnostic criteria for definite or probable disease.

V usage is TRBV19 and J usage is TRBJ2-2; perhaps TRBD1 as D (6 bases). The receptor was isolated from a human donor with Susac syndrome. The material sequenced was CD4+ T cells from PBMCs. The CDR3 here is CASSINRENTGELFF. Here the CDR3 DNA reads TGTGCCAGTAGTATTAACAGGGAGAACACCGGGGAGCTGTTTTTT.